These 5 T cell receptor beta chains originate from one sample sequenced in a study of CD8+ T cells in alopecia areata. Documented treatment: oral pan-JAK inhibitor, 5-10 mg twice daily. Following extraction, RNA underwent reverse transcription to cDNA, which served as the sequencing template. Measured with immunoSEQ multiplex PCR; TCRdb has only the in-frame clones, and not every one. The data contain 270,000 or so clones, roughly 60% of them singletons. The source material was CD4+ T cells sorted from blood, sampled at week 24, from a patient treated with tofacitinib. The receptors stem from a human donor with alopecia areata.

The chain has TRBV5-4 and TRBJ1-2, with TRBD1 matching 8 bases. The CDR3 is 13 amino acids. V gave up 4 bases and J gave up 7 bases; unmatched junction bases: 6. CDR1 is SGHNT and CDR2 is YYREEE in the germline V gene (reference sequence). The CDR3 DNA sequence: TGTGCCAGCAGCCCGGACAGGGAGGGTGGCTACACCTTC. Protein product: CASSPDREGGYTF.

This clone was seen only a few times. The chain recombines TRBV9 with TRBJ2-1; D unclear. Trimming shortened V by 0 bases and J by 6 bases, and 7 bases separated the two germline ends. Germline-derived CDR1 and CDR2 are SGDLS and YYNGEE. The CDR3 consists of 13 residues. The CDR3 region is CASSVAVINEQFF. The DNA of the CDR3 is TGTGCCAGCAGCGTAGCCGTCATCAATGAGCAGTTCTTC.

This clone was detected a few times. The chain links TRBV5-1 to TRBJ2-7; D gene uncertain. Germline V gene sequence: CDR1 SGHRS, CDR2 YFSETQ. There are 12 residues in the CDR3. V lost 3 bases to trimming and J lost 4 bases, with 8 bases between them. The CDR3 loop reads CASSSQEYEQYF. DNA of the CDR3: TGCGCCAGCAGCTCCCAGGAATACGAGCAGTACTTC. Complete variable domain (other parts from reference TRBV5-1 and TRBJ2-7): KAGVTQTPRYLIKTRGQQVTLSCSPISGHRSVSWYQQTPGQGLQFLFEYFSETQRNKGNFPGRFSGRQFSNSRSEMNVSTLELGDSALYLCASSSQEYEQYFGPGTRLTVT.

The chain carries TRBV30 and TRBJ1-4; perhaps TRBD1 as D (5 bases). Trimming cost V 2 bases and J 7 bases, with 14 bases left between them. Germline loops: CDR1 GTSNPN, CDR2 SVGIG (reference sequence). There are 14 residues in the CDR3. CDR3 in DNA: TGTGCCTGGAGTCCGGTCGGGGGGATTGAAAAACTGTTTTTT. Its protein product is CAWSPVGGIEKLFF.

This clone turned up a few times. The chain uses TRBV30 and TRBJ2-5; either TRBD1 or TRBD2 may fit D (7 bases each). Germline CDR1 reads GTSNPN; CDR2 reads SVGIG (reference sequence). The CDR3 has 15 residues. Trimming stripped 2 bases from V and 1 base from J, with 14 bases between. CDR3 protein: CAWSSGGGSQETQYF. The CDR3 nucleotides are TGTGCCTGGAGTTCAGGGGGAGGGTCCCAAGAGACCCAGTACTTC.